The 19 T cell receptor beta chains presented below share a single source sample, sequenced in a study of cytomegalovirus exposure and HLA in healthy donors (dated by TCRdb to between 2016 and 2019). Libraries came from the immunoSEQ multiplex PCR assay. The multiplex PCR relied on a mix of 60 forward primers for TCR Vbeta segments and 13 reverse primers for TCR Jbeta segments. TCRdb re-hosts the immuneACCESS table, in-frame sequences only. Its copies lack some clones; in the studies checked, an unresolved V gene accounts for under half of them, and the cause for the rest is not known. Per the sample table, the count is around 210,000 clones. The ten largest clones represent around 1.1% of the sample. The sequenced sample was PBMCs. The origin of the receptors is a girl aged 2-10 years in good health and CMV-seropositive.

The chain joins TRBV7-9 to TRBJ1-5, with D maybe TRBD1 (6 bases). The germline V and J ends were trimmed by 4 bases and 6 bases, with 7 bases remaining between them. Germline V gene sequence: CDR1 SEHNR, CDR2 FQNEAQ (reference sequence). CDR3 size: 12 residues. CDR3 nucleotides: TGTGCCAGCAGCTCAGGGGTTCAGCCCCAGCATTTT. This translates into CASSSGVQPQHF.

J is TRBJ2-2 and V is TRBV19, with D maybe TRBD1 (5 bases). Trimming took off 5 bases at V and 3 bases at J, with 13 bases between the two ends. Per the germline V gene, CDR1 is LNHDA and CDR2 is SQIVND (reference sequence). The CDR3 is 15 amino acids. In DNA, the CDR3 is TGTGCCAGTAGTCCCTTCCAGGGCCACACCGGGGAGCTGTTTTTT. It yields the protein CASSPFQGHTGELFF.

The gene calls are TRBV4-1 and TRBJ2-3, with 8 bases lining up with TRBD1. The junction had 18 bases not matched to a gene; V was cut back by 2 bases and J by 2 bases. CDR3 length: 20 residues. Germline loops: CDR1 MGHRA, CDR2 YSYEKL. CDR3 sequence reads: CASSQPAGQAPSSLTDTQYF. CDR3 DNA: TGCGCCAGCAGCCAACCCGCGGGACAGGCGCCTAGTTCCCTCACAGATACGCAGTATTTT.

V usage is TRBV6-6 and J usage is TRBJ2-1; 9 bases line up with TRBD1. The V gene end was trimmed by 4 bases and the J gene end by 8 bases; junction bases not matched to a gene: 3. The CDR3 is 13 amino acids. Germline V gene data show CDR1 as MNHNY and CDR2 as SVGAGI (reference sequence). The CDR3 nucleotides are TGTGCCAGCAGTTGGGACAGGGTCGATGAGCAGTTCTTC. Residues: CASSWDRVDEQFF.

This chain joins TRBV27 and TRBJ1-2; perhaps TRBD1 as D (6 bases). CDR3 length: 15 residues. Trimming took 3 bases from V and 0 from J, leaving 11 bases between them. Germline CDR1 MNHEY, CDR2 SMNVEV (reference sequence). The CDR3 bases are TGTGCCAGCAGTTTTGGACAGCCCGCTAACTATGGCTACACCTTC. Translation: CASSFGQPANYGYTF.

The CDR3 nucleotides read TGTGCCAGCAGTTTACGGGGGAGCGGTGGCTACACCTTC. It yields the protein CASSLRGSGGYTF. This chain uses TRBV28 with TRBJ1-2; D perhaps matches TRBD1 (5 bases). The CDR3 loop spans 13 amino acids. Germline lookup yields CDR1 MDHEN and CDR2 SYDVKM. Trimming cost V 2 bases and J 7 bases, with 11 bases left between them.

The V call is TRBV7-2, the J call TRBJ1-5; D possibly corresponds to TRBD1 (5 bases). Germline V CDR1 and CDR2: SGHTA, FQGNSA. This CDR3 has 17 residues. The V end lost 2 bases, the J end lost 0 bases, and 14 bases lay between the germline ends. The CDR3 here is CASSLRGRRTSNQPQHF. The CDR3 DNA sequence: TGTGCCAGCAGCTTACGGGGGAGACGGACTAGCAATCAGCCCCAGCATTTT.

J is TRBJ1-2 and V is TRBV14, with TRBD1 matching 8 bases. The CDR3 extends over 13 amino acids. Germline trimming cut 0 bases from V and 8 bases from J; bases unmatched to any gene: 2. From germline, CDR1 is SGHDN and CDR2 FVKESK. The CDR3 DNA follows: TGTGCCAGCAGCCAAGATCGGGACAGGGGCTACACCTTC. Amino acids: CASSQDRDRGYTF.

The V call is TRBV29-1, the J call TRBJ1-4; weak D call: TRBD1 (6 bases). Germline loops: CDR1 SQVTM, CDR2 ANQGSEA. Trimming took 8 bases from V and 7 from J, leaving 20 bases between them. This CDR3 is built from 14 residues. CDR3 sequence: CSNGTSVFCEKLFF. The CDR3, as DNA: TGCAGCAACGGGACATCGGTTTTTTGTGAAAAACTGTTTTTT.

J is TRBJ2-5 and V is TRBV9, with a weak D call TRBD2 (6 bases). Germline V CDR1 and CDR2: SGDLS, YYNGEE. CDR3 length: 15 residues. Trimming cost V 2 bases and J 5 bases, with 16 bases left between them. CDR3 nucleotides: TGTGCCAGCAGCGTCCTCGGGAGCCCCCCCGAGACCCAGTACTTC. Residues: CASSVLGSPPETQYF.

The CDR3 sequence: CASRRQKVVPVNEQFF. The CDR3 DNA sequence: TGTGCCAGCAGGAGACAGAAGGTAGTTCCGGTGAATGAGCAGTTCTTC. The V gene is TRBV2, the J gene TRBJ2-1; TRBD1 is a possible D gene (5 bases). Between the trimmed V and J ends, which lost 6 bases and 7 bases, there was a span of 22 bases. The CDR3 has 16 residues. Germline CDR1 SNHLY, CDR2 FYNNEI.

The V and J genes are TRBV5-8 and TRBJ2-7, with TRBD1 matching 10 bases. The CDR3 is 18 amino acids. The germline gives CDR1 SGHTS, CDR2 YDEGEE. V shed 1 base, J shed 4 bases, and the junction held 14 bases outside the gene matches. CDR3 region: CASSLFFGRGQGTYEQYF. In DNA, the CDR3 is TGTGCCAGCAGCTTGTTCTTCGGTCGGGGACAGGGGACGTACGAGCAGTACTTC.

This chain connects TRBV19 to TRBJ1-3; D unclear. V dropped 9 bases and J dropped 2 bases, with 8 bases sitting between them. This CDR3 has 12 amino acids. The V gene's germline CDR1 is LNHDA and CDR2 SQIVND (reference sequence). The CDR3 nucleotides read TGTGCCAGCAACTTTCCTGGAAACACCATATATTTT. It is translated as CASNFPGNTIYF.

This chain uses TRBV30 with TRBJ2-5, with no clear D. This CDR3 has 11 residues. Germline V gene data show CDR1 as GTSNPN and CDR2 as SVGIG (reference sequence). V lost 5 bases and J 6 bases, leaving 10 bases between the germline ends. CDR3: CAWSSAKTQYF. DNA for the CDR3: TGTGCCTGGTCTAGTGCCAAGACCCAGTACTTC. Together with reference TRBV30 and TRBJ2-5, the CDR3 gives the full variable domain: SQTIHQWPATLVQPVGSPLSLECTVEGTSNPNLYWYRQAAGRGLQLLFYSVGIGQISSEVPQNLSASRPQDRQFILSSKKLLLSDSGFYLCAWSSAKTQYFGPGTRLLVL.

The chain combines TRBV7-2 with TRBJ1-3; 8 bases match TRBD1. CDR1 is SGHTA, CDR2 FQGNSA, per germline. This CDR3 contains 19 residues. V lost 3 bases to trimming and J lost 0 bases; unmatched junction nucleotides: 13. In nucleotides, the CDR3 is TGTGCCAGCAGCTTCGGCCTGGGACAGGAGGATTTCTCTGGAAACACCATATATTTT. Translating gives CASSFGLGQEDFSGNTIYF.

This CDR3 is CASSVGLAGAFDEQFF. The CDR3, as DNA: TGCGCCAGCAGCGTTGGACTAGCGGGAGCCTTCGATGAGCAGTTCTTC. The V and J genes are TRBV5-1 and TRBJ2-1; 13 positions agree with TRBD2. The CDR3 has 16 amino acids. V lost 4 bases and J lost 8; bases outside the gene matches: 9. The germline V gene encodes CDR1 SGHRS and CDR2 YFSETQ.

The chain recombines TRBV10-2 with TRBJ1-1; 7 nucleotides agree with TRBD1. The CDR3 runs to 14 residues. Germline V gene lookup returns CDR1 WSHSY and CDR2 SAAADI. Germline trimming cut 8 bases from V and 6 bases from J; bases unmatched to any gene: 12. For the CDR3, the DNA is TGCGCCAGCTGGAGGGGGCCAGCCCTCCCTGAAGCTTTCTTT. Encoded protein: CASWRGPALPEAFF.

The rearrangement joins TRBV4-1 to TRBJ2-7, with TRBD2 matching over 8 bases. The V and J ends lost 2 bases and 4 bases, in that order; junction bases with no gene match: 7. The CDR3 extends over 15 amino acids. Germline V lookup: CDR1 MGHRA, CDR2 YSYEKL. The CDR3 protein is CASSQTQASGYEQYF. The CDR3 DNA reads TGCGCCAGCAGCCAAACGCAGGCTAGCGGGTACGAGCAGTACTTC.

The chain couples TRBV28 to TRBJ2-3; D might be TRBD2 (5 bases). The germline V gene has CDR1 MDHEN and CDR2 SYDVKM. The V and J ends lost 5 bases and 0 bases respectively, with 9 bases between them. This CDR3 spans 14 amino acids. CDR3 nucleotides: TGTGCCAGCAGTCTAAGGAGGAGCACAGATACGCAGTATTTT. Residues: CASSLRRSTDTQYF.